Listed below are T cell receptor beta chains from one sample, sequenced in a study of identical twins. MiXCR, run by TCRdb on the 5' RACE reads, gives a single entry per CDR3 protein. This table holds about 190,000 distinct CDR3 sequences, around a sixth found once. The data were also submitted as part of a second study, on T cells expressing NK-cell markers.

The sequenced sample consisted of CD8+ T cells sorted from blood. The source is a young woman in good health. Both conserved end residues are trimmed from each CDR3.

v_call	cdr3_length	j_call	cdr3_aa
TRBV30	9	TRBJ2-3	AWSVTDTQY
TRBV7-9	12	TRBJ1-1	AAHPAGRDTEAF
TRBV7-9	12	TRBJ2-7	ASSFVGGQYEQY
TRBV12-3/TRBV12-4	11	TRBJ2-5	ASRPDWQETQY
TRBV7-9	12	TRBJ1-2	ASRFGGLYDGYT
TRBV9	13	TRBJ1-1	ASSGGHLFDTEAF
TRBV9	13	TRBJ1-2	ASSAQTGTNYGYT
TRBV7-2	13	TRBJ1-2	ASSLQDRGTYGYT
TRBV2	8	TRBJ2-4	ASKGDIQY
TRBV5-1	12	TRBJ1-2	ASSLTNRVINYT
TRBV11-2	11	TRBJ2-1	ASSLGTDSEQF
TRBV20-1	9	TRBJ1-1	SAALLRPAF
TRBV5-1	18	TRBJ1-4	ASSLDLLYRGSPTNEKLF
TRBV29-1	8	TRBJ1-1	SAHDTEAF
TRBV27	11	TRBJ2-3	ASSLLQGSTQY
TRBV3-1	16	TRBJ2-2	ASSPKRPLAGGGGELF
TRBV10-2	13	TRBJ2-1	ASASTGSSYNEQF
TRBV5-6	11	TRBJ2-7	ASFGTGSYEQY
TRBV4-2	9	TRBJ2-1	ASSLDAEQF
TRBV11-1	16	TRBJ1-1	ASSLTGTGALMNTEAF
TRBV29-1	14	TRBJ2-1	SVQGLIGSRYNEQF
TRBV12-3/TRBV12-4	9	TRBJ2-3	ASSNTDTQY
TRBV19	15	TRBJ2-1	ASSALAGAPIYNEQF
TRBV12-3/TRBV12-4	9	TRBJ2-7	ASTLGHEQY
TRBV7-2	13	TRBJ2-4	ASSRIQDDKNIQY
TRBV9	14	TRBJ2-3	ASSDGTTTITDTQY
TRBV14	15	TRBJ2-3	ASSQDLAGTRADTQY
TRBV3-1	13	TRBJ2-7	ASSPFRDSLNEQY
TRBV29-1	12	TRBJ2-3	SVIQGGSTDTQY
TRBV5-1	14	TRBJ1-1	ASSLVGTGLDTEAF
TRBV5-1	12	TRBJ1-4	ASSLAGLNEKLF
TRBV15	12	TRBJ1-3	ATSRDRGPDTIY
TRBV12-3/TRBV12-4	11	TRBJ2-7	ASSLGGRNEQY
TRBV5-1	14	TRBJ2-1	ASAPRPGGPNNEQF
TRBV11-2	12	TRBJ2-3	ASSSPDSTDTQY
TRBV14	11	TRBJ1-1	ASSLQGFTEAF
TRBV15	14	TRBJ1-2	ATSGELDRESYGYT
TRBV25-1	13	TRBJ1-6	ASSPQGRGGSPLH
TRBV12-5	13	TRBJ2-5	ASGLGERYQETQY
TRBV6-5	12	TRBJ2-1	ASSYPWRGGEQF
TRBV6-1	13	TRBJ1-1	ASTGGRGLNTEAF
TRBV5-1	13	TRBJ2-5	ASELAGGDQETQY
TRBV29-1	11	TRBJ1-1	SVYGQGNTEAF